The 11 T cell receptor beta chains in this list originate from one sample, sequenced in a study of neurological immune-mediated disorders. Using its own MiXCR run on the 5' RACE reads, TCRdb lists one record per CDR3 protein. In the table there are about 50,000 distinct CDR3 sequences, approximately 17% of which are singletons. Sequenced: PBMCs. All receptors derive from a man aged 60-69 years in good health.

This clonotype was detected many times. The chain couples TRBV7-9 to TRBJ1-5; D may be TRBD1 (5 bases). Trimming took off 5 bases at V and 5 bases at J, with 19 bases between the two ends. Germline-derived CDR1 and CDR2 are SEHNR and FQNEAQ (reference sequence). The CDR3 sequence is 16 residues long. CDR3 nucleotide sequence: TGTGCCAGCAGCCGGGGGGTCCTAGGGAATTATCAGCCCCAGCATTTT. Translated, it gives CASSRGVLGNYQPQHF.

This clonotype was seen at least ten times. The CDR3, as DNA: TGCGCCAGCAAACCGGGACAGGAAAACGAGCAGTACTTC. Translated: CASKPGQENEQYF. The chain recombines TRBV5-1 with TRBJ2-7; 8 positions agree with TRBD1. J gave up 5 bases and V 6 bases, and 7 bases lay outside the gene matches. In germline, CDR1 is SGHRS, CDR2 YFSETQ. The CDR3 totals 13 residues.

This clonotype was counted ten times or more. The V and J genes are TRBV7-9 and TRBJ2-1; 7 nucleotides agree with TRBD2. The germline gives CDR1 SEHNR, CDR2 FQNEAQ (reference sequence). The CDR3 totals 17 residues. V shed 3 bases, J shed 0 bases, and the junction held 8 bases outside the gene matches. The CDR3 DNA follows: TGTGCCAGCAGCTTTCGACTAGCTTCGAGCTCCTACAATGAGCAGTTCTTC. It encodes CASSFRLASSSYNEQFF. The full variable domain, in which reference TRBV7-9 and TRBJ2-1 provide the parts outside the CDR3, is DTGVSQNPRHKITKRGQNVTFRCDPISEHNRLYWYRQTLGQGPEFLTYFQNEAQLEKSRLLSDRFSAERPKGSFSTLEIQRTEQGDSAMYLCASSFRLASSSYNEQFFGPGTRLTVL.

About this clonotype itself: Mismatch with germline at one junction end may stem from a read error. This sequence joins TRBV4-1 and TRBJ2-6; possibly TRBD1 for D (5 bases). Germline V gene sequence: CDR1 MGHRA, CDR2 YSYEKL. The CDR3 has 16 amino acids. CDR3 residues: CASSQVRSSGANVQTF. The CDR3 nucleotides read TGCGCCAGCAGCCAAGTTCGTAGCTCTGGGGCAAACGTCCAGACTTTC.

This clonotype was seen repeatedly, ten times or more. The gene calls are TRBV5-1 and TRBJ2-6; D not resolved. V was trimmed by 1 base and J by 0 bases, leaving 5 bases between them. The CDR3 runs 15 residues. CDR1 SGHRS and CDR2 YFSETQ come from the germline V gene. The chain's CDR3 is CASSLPVSGANVLTF. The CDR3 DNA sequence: TGCGCCAGCAGCTTGCCGGTCTCTGGGGCCAACGTCCTGACTTTC. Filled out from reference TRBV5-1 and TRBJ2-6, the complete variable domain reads KAGVTQTPRYLIKTRGQQVTLSCSPISGHRSVSWYQQTPGQGLQFLFEYFSETQRNKGNFPGRFSGRQFSNSRSEMNVSTLELGDSALYLCASSLPVSGANVLTFGAGSRLTVL.

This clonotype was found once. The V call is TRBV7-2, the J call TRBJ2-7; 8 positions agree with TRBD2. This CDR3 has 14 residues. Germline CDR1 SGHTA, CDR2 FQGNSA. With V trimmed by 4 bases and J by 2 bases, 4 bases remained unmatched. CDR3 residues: CASSWGLEAYEQYF. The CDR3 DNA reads TGTGCCAGCAGCTGGGGACTAGAGGCCTACGAGCAGTACTTC.

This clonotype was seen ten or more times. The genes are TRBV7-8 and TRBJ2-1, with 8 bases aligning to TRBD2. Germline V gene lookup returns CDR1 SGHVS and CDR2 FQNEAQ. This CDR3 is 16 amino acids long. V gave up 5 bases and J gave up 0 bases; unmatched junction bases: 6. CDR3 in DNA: TGTGCCAGCAGCCCACCGGGACTAGGCTCCTACAATGAGCAGTTCTTC. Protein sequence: CASSPPGLGSYNEQFF.

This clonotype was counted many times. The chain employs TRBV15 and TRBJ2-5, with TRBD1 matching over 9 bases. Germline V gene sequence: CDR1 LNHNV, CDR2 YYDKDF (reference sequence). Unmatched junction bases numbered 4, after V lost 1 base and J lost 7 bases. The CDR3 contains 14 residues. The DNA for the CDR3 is TGTGCCACCAGCAGAGGGGGGACAGGGCGGACCCAGTACTTC. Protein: CATSRGGTGRTQYF. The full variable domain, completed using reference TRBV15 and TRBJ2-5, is DAMVIQNPRYQVTQFGKPVTLSCSQTLNHNVMYWYQQKSSQAPKLLFHYYDKDFNNEADTPDNFQSRRPNTSFCFLDIRSPGLGDTAMYLCATSRGGTGRTQYFGPGTRLLVL.

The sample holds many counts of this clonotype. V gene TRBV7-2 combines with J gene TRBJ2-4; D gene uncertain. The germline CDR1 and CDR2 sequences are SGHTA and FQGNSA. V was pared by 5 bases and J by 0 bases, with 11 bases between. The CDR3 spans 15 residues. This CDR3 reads CASSAPGIAKNIQYF. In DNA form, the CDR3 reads TGTGCCAGCAGCGCCCCCGGCATAGCCAAAAACATTCAGTACTTC.

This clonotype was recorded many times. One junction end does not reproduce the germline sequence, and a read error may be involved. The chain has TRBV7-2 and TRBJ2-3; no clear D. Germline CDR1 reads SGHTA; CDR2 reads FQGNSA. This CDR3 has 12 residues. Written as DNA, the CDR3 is TGTGTCAGCAGCTTTGGCACAGATACGCAGTATTTT. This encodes CVSSFGTDTQYF. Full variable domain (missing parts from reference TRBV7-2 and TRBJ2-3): GAGVSQSPSNKVTEKGKDVELRCDPISGHTALYWYRQSLGQGLEFLIYFQGNSAPDKSGLPSDRFSAERTGGSVSTLTIQRTQQEDSAVYLCVSSFGTDTQYFGPGTRLTVL.

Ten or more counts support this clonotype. For the CDR3, the DNA is TGTGCCAGCAGCCAAGGACTAGCGGGTCCCTACGAGCAGTACTTC. It translates to CASSQGLAGPYEQYF. This chain joins TRBV3-1 and TRBJ2-7; 10 bases align to TRBD2. CDR1 and CDR2 (germline): LGHDT, YNNKEL (reference sequence). J was trimmed by 2 bases and V by 1 base; bases with no gene match: 2. The CDR3 contains 15 residues.